This TCR beta chain was sequenced in a study of Graves' ophthalmopathy and Graves' hyperthyroidism. TCR beta CDR3 amplification used RNA transcripts. Second-round multiplex PCR followed a first-round RT-PCR using HTBI primers. Each CDR3 protein is one row after TCRdb ran MiXCR on the multiplex PCR reads. This repertoire shows 600,000 to 950,000 distinct CDR3 sequences, approximately 40% found once; its top ten account for about 40%. Germline V gives CDR1 WSHSY, CDR2 SAAADI. V gave up 0 bases and J gave up 4 bases; unmatched junction bases: 1. The CDR3 covers 14 residues. This TCR came from an adult man with Graves' ophthalmopathy. The sample comprised peripheral blood. The genes are TRBV10-2 and TRBJ2-7; 9 bases align to TRBD2. CDR3 residues: CASSESSGGYEQYF. The CDR3 coding sequence is TGCGCCAGCAGTGAGTCAAGCGGGGGGTACGAGCAGTACTTC.